This T cell receptor (beta chain) appears in the sequencing data of a study of T cell repertoires in cytomegalovirus infection. This clonotype has only a few counts. Its specificity is not known. TCRdb used MiXCR to reprocess the reads, holding one entry per CDR3 protein. The table has about a million distinct CDR3 sequences, about 33% seen once. The V gene's germline CDR1 is SGDLS and CDR2 YYNGEE. Trimming left V 3 bases short and J 4 bases short, with 19 bases between. The CDR3 is 16 residues long. V usage is TRBV9 and J usage is TRBJ1-1; D is unclear. This clonotype was obtained from a human donor in good health (CMV status not recorded). Some clones in this sample may be carry-over from other donors' samples. The material sequenced was cultured CD8+ T cells from PBMCs, taken from culture after CMV antigen stimulation. Here the CDR3 reads CASSARSSRATTEAFF. In DNA form, the CDR3 reads TGTGCCAGCAGCGCCCGAAGCTCGAGAGCGACCACTGAAGCTTTCTTT.